These T cell receptor beta chains were read from a single sample in a study of CD8 T cells in ankylosing spondylitis. From the 5' RACE reads, TCRdb called clonotypes with MiXCR, one entry per CDR3 protein. The sample records around 100,000 distinct CDR3 sequences, around 8.3% being singletons. Input material: blood, either unsorted or a sorted T cell fraction (not recorded which). All receptors come from a male donor with ankylosing spondylitis. The CDR3 runs from the conserved cysteine through the conserved F or W. A D gene is named only where the DNA matches it firmly. Only part of the rows carry a size: once, few, many, or a class if the clone is expanded.

d_call,v_call,cdr3_length,clone_size,j_call,cdr3_aa,cdr3_nt
NA,TRBV27,16,NA,TRBJ2-3,CASSSSVGAWTDTQYF,TGTGCCAGCAGTTCCTCTGTGGGGGCCTGGACAGATACGCAGTATTTT
TRBD1,TRBV5-4,13,few,TRBJ1-1,CASSRGQSTEAFF,TGTGCCAGCAGCCGGGGACAGTCCACTGAAGCTTTCTTT
TRBD1,TRBV6-1,13,few,TRBJ2-5,CASSLTGGETQYF,TGTGCCAGCAGCCTAACAGGGGGAGAGACCCAGTACTTC
NA,TRBV29-1,10,few,TRBJ1-1,CSVPPPEAFF,TGCAGCGTTCCGCCCCCCGAAGCTTTCTTT
NA,TRBV3-1,12,few,TRBJ2-7,CASSQGLYEQYF,TGTGCCAGCAGCCAAGGGCTCTACGAGCAGTACTTC
NA,TRBV5-6,16,NA,TRBJ2-7,CASSSNPSSGSYEQYF,TGTGCCAGCAGCTCAAATCCTAGCTCCGGCTCCTACGAGCAGTACTTC
NA,TRBV11-2,12,NA,TRBJ2-7,CASESGTYEQYF,TGTGCCAGCGAAAGCGGTACCTACGAGCAGTACTTC
NA,TRBV3-1,17,few,TRBJ1-4,CASSQDRGVGWNEKLFF,TGTGCCAGCAGCCAAGATAGAGGGGTCGGATGGAATGAAAAACTGTTTTTT
TRBD2,TRBV12-3/TRBV12-4,17,many,TRBJ2-3,CASRLRGSGREGDTQYF,TGTGCCAGCAGGCTCCGGGGTAGCGGGAGGGAAGGAGATACGCAGTATTTT
NA,TRBV10-2,14,NA,TRBJ2-2,CASSESMGVGELFF,TGCGCCAGCAGTGAGTCAATGGGGGTCGGGGAGCTGTTTTTT
TRBD1,TRBV4-2,13,few,TRBJ1-2,CASTPGQTYGYTF,TGTGCCAGCACCCCGGGACAGACCTATGGCTACACCTTC
NA,TRBV10-2,18,few,TRBJ2-3,CASSDFTGPQIGTDTQYF,TGCGCCAGCAGTGACTTTACAGGCCCCCAGATCGGGACAGATACGCAGTATTTT
NA,TRBV5-5,15,few,TRBJ1-5,CASSLDGVSNQPQHF,TGTGCCAGCAGCTTGGACGGTGTGAGCAATCAGCCCCAGCATTTT
NA,TRBV29-1,13,few,TRBJ1-5,CSVGDPASSAQHF,TGCAGCGTTGGAGACCCAGCCAGTTCGGCCCAGCATTTT
TRBD2,TRBV13,16,few,TRBJ2-3,CASSLRVAGVLDTQYF,TGTGCCAGCAGCTTACGAGTAGCGGGAGTTTTAGATACGCAGTATTTT
TRBD2,TRBV2,13,NA,TRBJ2-1,CASNPSGINEQFF,TGTGCCAGCAACCCTAGCGGGATAAATGAGCAGTTCTTC
TRBD1,TRBV12-3/TRBV12-4,12,few,TRBJ1-4,CAIGTGNEKLFF,TGTGCCATCGGGACAGGGAATGAAAAACTGTTTTTT
NA,TRBV30,14,many,TRBJ2-7,CAWSVGLNVNEQYF,TGTGCCTGGAGTGTTGGGCTTAACGTCAACGAGCAGTACTTC
NA,TRBV11-2,13,NA,TRBJ2-3,CASSVVGVDTQYF,TGTGCCAGCAGCGTCGTAGGGGTAGATACGCAGTATTTT
NA,TRBV12-5,17,many,TRBJ2-2,CASGLVNVRWDTGELFF,TGTGCTAGTGGTTTGGTAAATGTGAGGTGGGACACCGGGGAGCTGTTTTTT
NA,TRBV7-9,11,many,TRBJ1-3,CASSAGNTIYF,TGTGCCAGCAGCGCCGGAAACACCATATATTTT
TRBD2,TRBV7-8,15,NA,TRBJ2-3,CASSSTEIAGDTQYF,TGTGCCAGCAGCTCAACGGAAATAGCGGGCGATACGCAGTATTTT
TRBD1,TRBV5-1,14,many,TRBJ1-1,CASSGQAQFREAFF,TGCGCCAGCAGTGGACAGGCGCAATTCCGAGAAGCTTTCTTT
TRBD1,TRBV7-9,15,medium-sized,TRBJ1-6,CASSFRGQGNSPLHF,TGTGCCAGCAGCTTCCGAGGACAGGGGAATTCACCCCTCCACTTT
NA,TRBV7-8,17,many,TRBJ1-5,CASSPMLLRQAGEPQHF,TGTGCCAGCAGCCCCATGCTTCTCCGACAGGCTGGGGAGCCCCAGCATTTT
NA,TRBV11-2,14,NA,TRBJ2-7,CASSLSGEAYEQYF,TGTGCCAGCAGCTTATCGGGGGAAGCCTACGAGCAGTACTTC
NA,TRBV9,11,many,TRBJ2-1,CASSVVGEQFF,TGTGCCAGCAGCGTAGTCGGAGAGCAGTTCTTC
TRBD1,TRBV9,14,many,TRBJ1-2,CASSEDRGQNGYTF,TGTGCCAGCAGCGAAGACAGGGGGCAAAATGGCTACACCTTC
TRBD1,TRBV7-6,17,NA,TRBJ2-5,CASSLETGVLPRETQYF,TGTGCCAGCAGCTTAGAGACAGGGGTTCTCCCCCGGGAGACCCAGTACTTC
NA,TRBV5-6,13,few,TRBJ2-2,CASTKEWTGELFF,TGTGCCAGCACGAAGGAATGGACCGGGGAGCTGTTTTTT
TRBD1,TRBV15,17,few,TRBJ1-3,CATSRVQGTGSGNTIYF,TGTGCCACCAGCAGGGTACAGGGGACCGGCTCTGGAAACACCATATATTTT
TRBD2,TRBV27,16,few,TRBJ2-1,CATTRVAGGPYNEQFF,TGTGCCACTACGCGCGTAGCGGGAGGGCCCTACAATGAGCAGTTCTTC
NA,TRBV20-1,13,medium-sized,TRBJ1-2,CSARESGESGYTF,TGCAGTGCTAGAGAATCCGGGGAGTCTGGCTACACCTTC
TRBD2,TRBV5-5,16,NA,TRBJ2-3,CASSLGLAGVGDTQYF,TGTGCCAGCAGTTTAGGACTAGCGGGAGTAGGAGATACGCAGTATTTT
TRBD1,TRBV27,13,NA,TRBJ1-2,CASSPQGLYGYTF,TGTGCCAGCAGCCCACAGGGGCTCTATGGCTACACCTTC
NA,TRBV5-1,15,NA,TRBJ2-1,CASSFFEGPYNEQFF,TGCGCCAGCAGCTTTTTCGAGGGGCCCTACAATGAGCAGTTCTTC
TRBD1,TRBV2,15,NA,TRBJ2-7,CASSAWTGASYEQYF,TGTGCCAGCAGTGCTTGGACAGGGGCTTCCTACGAGCAGTACTTC
TRBD1,TRBV24-1,15,many,TRBJ2-7,CATSERTGGYYEQYF,TGTGCCACCAGTGAAAGGACAGGGGGCTACTACGAGCAGTACTTC
TRBD1,TRBV11-2,15,large,TRBJ1-2,CASSWGGGSPYGYTF,TGTGCCAGCAGCTGGGGAGGGGGCAGTCCGTATGGCTACACCTTC
TRBD2,TRBV4-1,19,many,TRBJ2-3,CASSQYQGIAGDYADTQYF,TGCGCCAGCAGCCAATATCAGGGGATAGCGGGAGATTACGCAGATACGCAGTATTTT
TRBD2,TRBV7-9,12,many,TRBJ2-1,CASSLRLAEQFF,TGTGCCAGCAGCCTTAGACTAGCGGAGCAGTTCTTC
NA,TRBV15,12,many,TRBJ2-1,CATRGFYNEQFF,TGTGCCACCAGGGGGTTCTACAATGAGCAGTTCTTC
NA,TRBV7-9,13,many,TRBJ1-4,CASSLVTDEKLFF,TGTGCCAGCAGCTTAGTTACGGACGAAAAACTGTTTTTT
NA,TRBV5-6,14,many,TRBJ2-1,CASSWGPQNNEQFF,TGTGCCAGCAGCTGGGGTCCCCAGAACAATGAGCAGTTCTTC
NA,TRBV9,16,few,TRBJ1-5,CASSVGEGSGNQPQHF,TGTGCCAGCAGCGTAGGTGAGGGGTCGGGCAATCAGCCCCAGCATTTT
NA,TRBV19,12,few,TRBJ2-7,CASSTGLYEQYF,TGTGCCAGTAGTACCGGACTGTACGAGCAGTACTTC
TRBD1,TRBV20-1,17,many,TRBJ2-3,CSATPPEDRGLTDTQYF,TGCAGTGCTACTCCCCCAGAGGACAGGGGACTCACAGATACGCAGTATTTT
TRBD2,TRBV20-1,17,many,TRBJ2-1,CSARDSTSGSLFNEQFF,TGCAGTGCTAGAGATAGCACTAGCGGGAGTTTGTTCAATGAGCAGTTCTTC
TRBD2,TRBV20-1,15,many,TRBJ2-7,CSAPDGTRDSYEQYF,TGCAGTGCACCCGACGGGACTAGGGACTCCTACGAGCAGTACTTC
NA,TRBV10-3,16,NA,TRBJ2-1,CAISEAGSISYNEQFF,TGTGCCATCAGTGAGGCCGGTAGCATCTCCTACAATGAGCAGTTCTTC
TRBD1,TRBV29-1,16,few,TRBJ2-1,CSVEEGGQGPYNEQFF,TGCAGCGTTGAAGAAGGAGGACAGGGGCCCTACAATGAGCAGTTCTTC
TRBD2,TRBV10-3,16,many,TRBJ2-1,CATLPSLSLATNEQFF,TGTGCCACCCTACCCTCCCTTTCACTAGCGACGAATGAGCAGTTCTTC
TRBD1,TRBV11-2,15,NA,TRBJ2-2,CASSLWTGVTGELFF,TGTGCCAGCAGTCTCTGGACAGGCGTCACCGGGGAGCTGTTTTTT
NA,TRBV27,14,many,TRBJ2-1,CASSTQSSYNEQFF,TGTGCCAGCAGTACGCAGAGCTCCTACAATGAGCAGTTCTTC
NA,TRBV3-1,18,few,TRBJ2-2,CASSQRRELARRTGELFF,TGTGCCAGCAGCCAGAGGAGGGAACTAGCAAGGCGGACCGGGGAGCTGTTTTTT